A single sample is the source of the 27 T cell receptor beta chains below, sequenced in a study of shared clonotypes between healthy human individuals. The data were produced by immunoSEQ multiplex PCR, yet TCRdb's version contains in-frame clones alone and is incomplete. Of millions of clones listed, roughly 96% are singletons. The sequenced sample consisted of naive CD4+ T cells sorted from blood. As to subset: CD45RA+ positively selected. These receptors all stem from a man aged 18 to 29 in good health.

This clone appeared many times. The CDR3 reads CASSESTRDEQYF. CDR3 nucleotide sequence: TGCGCCAGCAGTGAGTCGACTCGGGACGAGCAGTACTTC. This rearrangement joins TRBV10-2 to TRBJ2-7; no reliable D call. Looked up from germline, CDR1 is WSHSY and CDR2 is SAAADI. This CDR3 is built from 13 residues. Trimming removed 0 bases from V and 5 bases from J, with 8 bases in between.

CDR3: CASAVQTKNIQYF. In DNA, the CDR3 is TGTGCCAGCGCAGTCCAGACCAAAAACATTCAGTACTTC. The chain has TRBV10-3 and TRBJ2-4; D not certain. The germline V and J ends were trimmed by 10 bases and 2 bases, with 12 bases remaining between them. Germline CDR1 reads ENHRY; CDR2 reads SYGVKD. CDR3 size: 13 residues.

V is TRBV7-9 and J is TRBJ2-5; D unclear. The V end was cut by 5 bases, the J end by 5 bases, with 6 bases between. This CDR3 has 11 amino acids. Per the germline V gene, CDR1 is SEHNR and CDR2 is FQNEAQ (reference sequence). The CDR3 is CASSTEETQYF. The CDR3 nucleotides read TGTGCCAGCAGCACGGAGGAGACCCAGTACTTC.

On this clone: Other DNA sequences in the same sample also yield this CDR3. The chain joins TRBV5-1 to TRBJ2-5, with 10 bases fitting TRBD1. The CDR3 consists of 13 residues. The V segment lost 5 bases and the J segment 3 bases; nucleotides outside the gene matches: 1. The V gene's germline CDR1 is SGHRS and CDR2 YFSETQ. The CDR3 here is CASRTGGEETQYF. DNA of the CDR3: TGCGCCAGCAGGACAGGGGGCGAAGAGACCCAGTACTTC. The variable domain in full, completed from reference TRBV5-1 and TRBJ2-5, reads KAGVTQTPRYLIKTRGQQVTLSCSPISGHRSVSWYQQTPGQGLQFLFEYFSETQRNKGNFPGRFSGRQFSNSRSEMNVSTLELGDSALYLCASRTGGEETQYFGPGTRLLVL.

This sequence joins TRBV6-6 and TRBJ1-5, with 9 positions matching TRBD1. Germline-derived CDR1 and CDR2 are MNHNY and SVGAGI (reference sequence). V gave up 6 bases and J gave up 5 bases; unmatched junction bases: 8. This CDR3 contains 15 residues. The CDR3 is CASRWTGAAYQPQHF. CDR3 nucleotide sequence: TGTGCCAGCAGGTGGACAGGGGCTGCTTATCAGCCCCAGCATTTT.

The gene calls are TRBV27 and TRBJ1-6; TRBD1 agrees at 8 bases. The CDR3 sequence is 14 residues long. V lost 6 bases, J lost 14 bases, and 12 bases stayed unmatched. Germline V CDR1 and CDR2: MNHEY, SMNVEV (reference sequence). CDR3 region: CASRPGQGEKTLHF. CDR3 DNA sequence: TGTGCCAGCAGGCCAGGACAGGGCGAGAAAACCCTCCACTTT.

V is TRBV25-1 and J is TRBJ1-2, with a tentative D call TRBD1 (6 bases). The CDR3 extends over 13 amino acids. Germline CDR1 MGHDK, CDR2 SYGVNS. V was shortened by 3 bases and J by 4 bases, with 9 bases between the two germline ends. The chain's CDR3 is CASSDDRTYGYTF. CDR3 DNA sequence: TGTGCCAGCAGTGATGACAGGACCTATGGCTACACCTTC.

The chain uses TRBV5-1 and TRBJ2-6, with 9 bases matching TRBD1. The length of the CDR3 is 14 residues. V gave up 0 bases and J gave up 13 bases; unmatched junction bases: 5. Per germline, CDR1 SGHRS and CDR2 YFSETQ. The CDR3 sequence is CASSLGQGVNVLTF. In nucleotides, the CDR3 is TGCGCCAGCAGCTTGGGACAGGGGGTTAATGTCCTGACTTTC.

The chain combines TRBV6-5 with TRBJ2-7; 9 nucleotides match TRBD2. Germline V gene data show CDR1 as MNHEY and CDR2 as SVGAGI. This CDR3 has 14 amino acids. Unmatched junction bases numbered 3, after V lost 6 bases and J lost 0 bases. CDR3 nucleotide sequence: TGTGCCAGCAGGGGACTAGCCCTCTCCTACGAGCAGTACTTC. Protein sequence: CASRGLALSYEQYF.

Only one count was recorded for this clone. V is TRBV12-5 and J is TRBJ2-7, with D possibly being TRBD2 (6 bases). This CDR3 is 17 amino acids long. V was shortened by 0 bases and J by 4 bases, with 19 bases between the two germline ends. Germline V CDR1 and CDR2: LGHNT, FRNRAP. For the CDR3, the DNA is TGTGCTAGTGGTTTGGTACTTTGGCCGTGGCGGGAATACGAGCAGTACTTC. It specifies CASGLVLWPWREYEQYF. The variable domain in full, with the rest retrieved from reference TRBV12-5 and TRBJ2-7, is DARVTQTPRHKVTEMGQEVTMRCQPILGHNTVFWYRQTMMQGLELLAYFRNRAPLDDSGMPKDRFSAEMPDATLATLKIQPSEPRDSAVYFCASGLVLWPWREYEQYFGPGTRLTVT.

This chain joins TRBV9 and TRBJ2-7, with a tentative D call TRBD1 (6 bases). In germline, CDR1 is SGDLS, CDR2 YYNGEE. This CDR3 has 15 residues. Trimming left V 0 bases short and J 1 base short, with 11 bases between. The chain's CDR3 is CASSVDPGESYEQYF. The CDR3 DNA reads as TGTGCCAGCAGCGTAGACCCAGGGGAATCCTACGAGCAGTACTTC. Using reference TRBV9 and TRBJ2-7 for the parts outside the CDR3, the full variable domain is DSGVTQTPKHLITATGQRVTLRCSPRSGDLSVYWYQQSLDQGLQFLIQYYNGEERAKGNILERFSAQQFPDLHSELNLSSLELGDSALYFCASSVDPGESYEQYFGPGTRLTVT.

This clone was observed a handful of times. The CDR3 is CATNLPGELFF. The CDR3 DNA sequence: TGTGCCACCAATCTTCCCGGGGAGCTGTTTTTT. This chain links TRBV7-2 with TRBJ2-2; D remains unclear. The CDR3 contains 11 residues. Trimming stripped 10 bases from V and 6 bases from J, with 9 bases between. Germline assignment: CDR1 SGHTA and CDR2 FQGNSA. The full variable domain, rest sourced from reference TRBV7-2 and TRBJ2-2, is GAGVSQSPSNKVTEKGKDVELRCDPISGHTALYWYRQSLGQGLEFLIYFQGNSAPDKSGLPSDRFSAERTGGSVSTLTIQRTQQEDSAVYLCATNLPGELFFGEGSRLTVL.

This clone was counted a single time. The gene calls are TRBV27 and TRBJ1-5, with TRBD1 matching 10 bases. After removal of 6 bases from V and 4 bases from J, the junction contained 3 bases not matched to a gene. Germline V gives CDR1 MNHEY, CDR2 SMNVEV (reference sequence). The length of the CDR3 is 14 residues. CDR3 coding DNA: TGTGCCAGCAGGGGGACAGGGGTGAATCAGCCCCAGCATTTT. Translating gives CASRGTGVNQPQHF.

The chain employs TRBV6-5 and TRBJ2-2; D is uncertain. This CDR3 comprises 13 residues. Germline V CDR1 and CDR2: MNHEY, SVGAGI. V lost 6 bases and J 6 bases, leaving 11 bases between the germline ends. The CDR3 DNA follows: TGTGCCAGCAGACCCCCTAAGGCCGGGGAGCTGTTTTTT. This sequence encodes CASRPPKAGELFF.

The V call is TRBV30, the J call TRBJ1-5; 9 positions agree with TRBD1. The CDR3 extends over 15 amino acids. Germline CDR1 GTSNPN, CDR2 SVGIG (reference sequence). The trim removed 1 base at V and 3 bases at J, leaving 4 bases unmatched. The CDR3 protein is CAWSGRTGVNQPQHF. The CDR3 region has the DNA TGTGCCTGGAGTGGCCGGACAGGGGTCAATCAGCCCCAGCATTTT.

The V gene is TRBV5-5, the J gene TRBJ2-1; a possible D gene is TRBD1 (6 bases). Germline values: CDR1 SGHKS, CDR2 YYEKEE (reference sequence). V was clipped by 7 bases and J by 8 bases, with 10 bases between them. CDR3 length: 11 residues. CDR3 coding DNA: TGTGCCAGCGCAGGGGCCCATGAGCAGTTCTTC. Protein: CASAGAHEQFF. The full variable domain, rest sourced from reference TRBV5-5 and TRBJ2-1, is DAGVTQSPTHLIKTRGQQVTLRCSPISGHKSVSWYQQVLGQGPQFIFQYYEKEERGRGNFPDRFSARQFPNYSSELNVNALLLGDSALYLCASAGAHEQFFGPGTRLTVL.

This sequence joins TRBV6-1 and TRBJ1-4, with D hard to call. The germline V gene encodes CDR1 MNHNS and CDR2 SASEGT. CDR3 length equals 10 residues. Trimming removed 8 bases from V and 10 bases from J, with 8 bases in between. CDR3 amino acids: CASASGKLFF. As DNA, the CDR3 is TGTGCCAGCGCATCCGGAAAACTGTTTTTT.

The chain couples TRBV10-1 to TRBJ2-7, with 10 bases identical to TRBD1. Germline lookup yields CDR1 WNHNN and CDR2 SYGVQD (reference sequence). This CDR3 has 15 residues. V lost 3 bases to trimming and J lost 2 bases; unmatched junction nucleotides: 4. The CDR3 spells CASSDTGTGAYEQYF. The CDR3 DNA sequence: TGCGCCAGCAGTGATACCGGGACAGGGGCCTACGAGCAGTACTTC.

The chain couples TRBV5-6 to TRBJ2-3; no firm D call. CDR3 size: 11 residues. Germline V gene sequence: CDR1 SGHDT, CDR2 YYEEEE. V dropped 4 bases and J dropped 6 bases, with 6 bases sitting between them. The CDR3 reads CASSAIDTQYF. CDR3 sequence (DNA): TGTGCCAGCAGCGCGATCGATACGCAGTATTTT.

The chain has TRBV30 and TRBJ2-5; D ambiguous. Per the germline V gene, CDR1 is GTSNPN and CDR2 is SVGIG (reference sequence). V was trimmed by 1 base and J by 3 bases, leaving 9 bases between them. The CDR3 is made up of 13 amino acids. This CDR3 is CAWSGISKETQYF. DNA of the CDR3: TGTGCCTGGAGTGGGATAAGCAAAGAGACCCAGTACTTC.

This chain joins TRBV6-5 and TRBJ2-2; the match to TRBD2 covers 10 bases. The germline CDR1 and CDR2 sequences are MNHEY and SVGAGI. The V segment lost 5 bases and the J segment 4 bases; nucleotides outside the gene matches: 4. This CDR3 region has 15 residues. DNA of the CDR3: TGTGCCAGCAGTAAGACTAGCGGGTCCACCGGGGAGCTGTTTTTT. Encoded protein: CASSKTSGSTGELFF.

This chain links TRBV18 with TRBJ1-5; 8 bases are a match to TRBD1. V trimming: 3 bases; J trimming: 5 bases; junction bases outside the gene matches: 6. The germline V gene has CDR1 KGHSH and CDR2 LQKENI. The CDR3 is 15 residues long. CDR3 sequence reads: CASSPPGTGDQPQHF. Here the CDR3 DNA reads TGTGCCAGCTCACCTCCCGGGACAGGTGATCAGCCCCAGCATTTT.

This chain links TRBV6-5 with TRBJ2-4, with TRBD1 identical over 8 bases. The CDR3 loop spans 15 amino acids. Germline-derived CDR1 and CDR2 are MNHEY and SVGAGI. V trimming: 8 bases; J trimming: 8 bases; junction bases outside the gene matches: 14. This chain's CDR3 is CASRDGQGKVDIQYF. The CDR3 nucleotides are TGTGCCAGCCGCGACGGACAGGGAAAAGTTGACATTCAGTACTTC.

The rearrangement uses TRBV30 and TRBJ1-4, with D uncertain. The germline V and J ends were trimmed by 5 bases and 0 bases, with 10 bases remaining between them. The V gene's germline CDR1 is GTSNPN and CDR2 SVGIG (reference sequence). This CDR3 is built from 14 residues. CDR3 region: CAWRTYPTNEKLFF. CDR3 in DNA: TGTGCCTGGCGAACATATCCAACTAATGAAAAACTGTTTTTT.

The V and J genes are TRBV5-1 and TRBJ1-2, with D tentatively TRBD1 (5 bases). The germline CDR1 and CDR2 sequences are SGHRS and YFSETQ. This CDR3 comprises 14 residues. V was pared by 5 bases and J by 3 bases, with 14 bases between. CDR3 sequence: CASSYGGSYYGYTF. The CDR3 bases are TGCGCCAGCAGTTATGGGGGGAGCTACTATGGCTACACCTTC.

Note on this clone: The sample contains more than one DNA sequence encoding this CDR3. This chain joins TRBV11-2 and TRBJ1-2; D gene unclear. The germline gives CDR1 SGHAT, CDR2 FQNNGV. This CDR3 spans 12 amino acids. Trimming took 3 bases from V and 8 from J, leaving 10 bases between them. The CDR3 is CASSLEGSGYTF. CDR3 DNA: TGTGCCAGCAGCTTGGAGGGCTCCGGCTACACCTTC.

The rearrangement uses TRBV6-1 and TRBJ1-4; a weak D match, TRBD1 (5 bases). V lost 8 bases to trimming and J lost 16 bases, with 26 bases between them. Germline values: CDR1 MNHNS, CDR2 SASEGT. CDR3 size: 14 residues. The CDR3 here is CASSYGGSGGRPFF. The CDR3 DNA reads TGTGCCAGCTCCTACGGGGGTAGTGGAGGGAGGCCGTTTTTT.